The next 8 T cell receptor beta chains were all read from a single sample in a study of beta chain features in type 1 diabetes. Study conclusions and caveats: Researchers report that Type 1 diabetes patients had moderately but significantly shorter TCRB CDR3s across all four CD4+ subsets.

Their antigens remain unidentified. Expressed TCRB transcripts were sequenced because the entire RNA isolate underwent reverse transcription. Repertoires were generated with immunoSEQ multiplex PCR, while TCRdb's copy carries only in-frame clones and drops some. The sample lists around 130,000 clones, around 10% occurring once. Sequencing was performed on central memory CD4+ T cells from blood. Every receptor here comes from a man aged 25 to 40 with type 1 diabetes.

The gene calls are TRBV28 and TRBJ2-5, with 14 nucleotides matching TRBD2. From germline, CDR1 is MDHEN and CDR2 SYDVKM. The CDR3 spans 17 residues. The V and J ends lost 6 bases and 8 bases, in that order; junction bases with no gene match: 14. CDR3 nucleotides: TGTGCCAGCAGCCCCTTTGGGACTAGCGGGGGTCGGCGAACCCAGTACTTC. Its translation: CASSPFGTSGGRRTQYF.

This clone was seen only a few times. Germline and junction disagree at one end, which may indicate a read error. This chain uses TRBV7-9 with TRBJ2-3; D is perhaps TRBD2 (7 bases). Germline V CDR1 and CDR2: SEHNR, FQNEAQ (reference sequence). The CDR3 is made up of 16 amino acids. The CDR3 reads CASSQEGGGHTDTQYF. In DNA, the CDR3 is TGCGCCAGCAGCCAAGAGGGCGGGGGCCACACAGATACGCAGTATTTT.

This clone was observed a handful of times. Written as DNA, the CDR3 is TGTGCCACCAGCTGGGACAGGGCAGCGGGGGGACCCTACAATGAGCAGTTCTTC. Translated, it gives CATSWDRAAGGPYNEQFF. The V call is TRBV15, the J call TRBJ2-1; the D call may be TRBD1 or TRBD2 (9 bases each). The CDR3 runs to 18 residues. Germline CDR1 and CDR2: LNHNV and YYDKDF (reference sequence). Between the trimmed V and J ends, which lost 5 bases and 2 bases, there was a span of 22 bases. The variable domain in full, completed from reference TRBV15 and TRBJ2-1, reads DAMVIQNPRYQVTQFGKPVTLSCSQTLNHNVMYWYQQKSSQAPKLLFHYYDKDFNNEADTPDNFQSRRPNTSFCFLDIRSPGLGDTAMYLCATSWDRAAGGPYNEQFFGPGTRLTVL.

This rearrangement joins TRBV18 to TRBJ2-3; TRBD1 is a possible D gene (5 bases). V lost 2 bases and J lost 3, with 6 bases in between. The CDR3 covers 13 residues. The germline V gene has CDR1 KGHSH and CDR2 LQKENI. CDR3 sequence reads: CASSPRQTDTQYF. The CDR3 DNA sequence: TGTGCCAGCTCACCAAGACAGACAGATACGCAGTATTTT.

The chain links TRBV7-3 to TRBJ1-4; 8 bases map to TRBD1. The germline CDR1 and CDR2 sequences are SGHTA and FQGTGA. The CDR3 has 13 residues. V lost 5 bases and J lost 7; bases outside the gene matches: 3. In nucleotides, the CDR3 is TGTGCCAGCAGCCGCGGACAGGGTGAAAAACTGTTTTTT. It specifies CASSRGQGEKLFF.

This clone turned up a few times. V is TRBV5-1 and J is TRBJ1-6; 10 nucleotides match TRBD1. Germline values: CDR1 SGHRS, CDR2 YFSETQ. The CDR3 has 18 amino acids. J gave up 6 bases and V 4 bases, and 13 bases lay outside the gene matches. CDR3 DNA: TGCGCCAGCAGCCAAAAGGGAGGGACAGGGGTTTCTAATTCACCCCTCCACTTT. This encodes CASSQKGGTGVSNSPLHF.

This clone was detected only a few times. This chain connects TRBV30 to TRBJ1-1; the match to TRBD1 covers 7 bases. Germline V gene sequence: CDR1 GTSNPN, CDR2 SVGIG (reference sequence). J gave up 7 bases and V 3 bases, and 8 bases lay outside the gene matches. This CDR3 comprises 13 residues. CDR3 DNA: TGTGCCTGGAGCGAAAGGGGGCGCGTTGAAGCTTTCTTT. Protein product: CAWSERGRVEAFF.

This clone has a count of ten or more. The V gene is TRBV29-1, the J gene TRBJ1-2; possibly TRBD1 for D (5 bases). Trimming stripped 7 bases from V and 6 bases from J, with 12 bases between. CDR1 is SQVTM and CDR2 is ANQGSEA in the germline V gene. This CDR3 has 11 amino acids. CDR3 bases: TGCAGCGGGCGGATAGGGGATGGCTACACCTTC. Encoded protein: CSGRIGDGYTF.